This T cell receptor (beta chain) was identified during a study of control samples from healthy donors and cancer patients. The assay was immunoSEQ multiplex PCR, and TCRdb's table has in-frame clones only and misses some. The sample lists 100,000 to 150,000 clones, over 75% occurring once. CDR1 is MNHEY, CDR2 SVGAGI, per germline. The V end was cut by 4 bases, the J end by 4 bases, with 8 bases between. The CDR3 has 14 residues. The rearrangement joins TRBV6-5 to TRBJ1-6, with a tentative D call TRBD1 (5 bases). This receptor was taken from a man aged 18 to 30 in good health. Sequences were obtained from blood. This chain's CDR3 is CASSWDAYNSPLHF. The CDR3 DNA is TGTGCCAGCAGTTGGGACGCTTATAATTCACCCCTCCACTTT.